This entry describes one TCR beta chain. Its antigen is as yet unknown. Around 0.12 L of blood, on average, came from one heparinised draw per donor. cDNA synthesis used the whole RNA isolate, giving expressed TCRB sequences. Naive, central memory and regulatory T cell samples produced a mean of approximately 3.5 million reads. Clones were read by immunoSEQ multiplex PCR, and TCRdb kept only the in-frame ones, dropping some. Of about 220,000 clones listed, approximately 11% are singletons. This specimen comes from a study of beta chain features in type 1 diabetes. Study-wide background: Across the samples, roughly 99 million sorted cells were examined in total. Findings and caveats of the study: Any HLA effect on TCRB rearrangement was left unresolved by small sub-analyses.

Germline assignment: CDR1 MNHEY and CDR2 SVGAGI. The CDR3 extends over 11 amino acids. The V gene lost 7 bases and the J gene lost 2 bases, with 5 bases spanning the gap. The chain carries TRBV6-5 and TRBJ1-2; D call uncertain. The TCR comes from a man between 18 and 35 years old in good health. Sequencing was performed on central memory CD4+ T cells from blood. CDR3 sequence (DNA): TGTGCCAGCAACGGGAACTATGGCTACACCTTC. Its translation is CASNGNYGYTF.